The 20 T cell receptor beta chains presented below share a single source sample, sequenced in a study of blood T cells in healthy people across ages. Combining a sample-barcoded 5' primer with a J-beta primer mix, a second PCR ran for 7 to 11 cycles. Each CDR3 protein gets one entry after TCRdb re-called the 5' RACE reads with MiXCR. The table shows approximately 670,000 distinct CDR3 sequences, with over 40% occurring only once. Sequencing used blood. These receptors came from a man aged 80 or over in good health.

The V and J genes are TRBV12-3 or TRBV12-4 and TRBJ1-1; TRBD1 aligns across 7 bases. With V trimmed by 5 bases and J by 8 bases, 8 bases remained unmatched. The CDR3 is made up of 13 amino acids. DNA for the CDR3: TGTGCCAGCAGTCGAGACAGGGAGGCGGAAGCTTTCTTT. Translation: CASSRDREAEAFF.

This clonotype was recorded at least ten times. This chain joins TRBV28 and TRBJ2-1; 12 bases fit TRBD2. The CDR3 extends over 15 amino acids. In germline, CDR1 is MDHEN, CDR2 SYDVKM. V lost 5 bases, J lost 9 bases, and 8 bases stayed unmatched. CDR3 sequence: CASSLAGGPLAEQFF. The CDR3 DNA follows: TGTGCCAGCAGTCTAGCGGGAGGGCCCCTAGCTGAGCAGTTCTTC.

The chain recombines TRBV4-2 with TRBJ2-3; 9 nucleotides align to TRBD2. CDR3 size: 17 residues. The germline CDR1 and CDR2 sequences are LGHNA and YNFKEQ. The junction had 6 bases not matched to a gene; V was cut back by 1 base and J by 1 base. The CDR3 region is CASSQVIAGAGTDTQYF. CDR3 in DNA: TGTGCCAGCAGCCAAGTAATAGCGGGAGCAGGCACAGATACGCAGTATTTT.

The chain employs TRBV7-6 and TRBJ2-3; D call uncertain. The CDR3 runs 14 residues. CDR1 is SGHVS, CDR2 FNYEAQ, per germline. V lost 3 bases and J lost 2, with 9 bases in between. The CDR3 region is CASSFPTNTDTQYF. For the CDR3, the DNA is TGTGCCAGCAGCTTCCCCACCAACACAGATACGCAGTATTTT. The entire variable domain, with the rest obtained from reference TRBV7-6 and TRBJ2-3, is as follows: GAGVSQSPRYKVTKRGQDVALRCDPISGHVSLYWYRQALGQGPEFLTYFNYEAQQDKSGLPNDRFSAERPEGSISTLTIQRTEQRDSAMYRCASSFPTNTDTQYFGPGTRLTVL.

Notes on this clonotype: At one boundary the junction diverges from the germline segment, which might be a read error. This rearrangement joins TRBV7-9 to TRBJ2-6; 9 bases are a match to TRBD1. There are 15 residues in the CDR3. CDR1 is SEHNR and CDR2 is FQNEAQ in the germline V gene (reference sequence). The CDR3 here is CAGRRQGAGANVLTF. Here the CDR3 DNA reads TGTGCCGGCAGGAGACAGGGGGCTGGGGCCAACGTCCTGACTTTC.

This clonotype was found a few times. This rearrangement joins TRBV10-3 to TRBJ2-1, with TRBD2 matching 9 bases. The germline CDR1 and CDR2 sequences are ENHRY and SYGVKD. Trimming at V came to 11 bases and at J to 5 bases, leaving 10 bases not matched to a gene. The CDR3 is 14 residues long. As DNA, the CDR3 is TGTGCCTCGCGGGGCGCGGGAGGGGACAATGAGCAGTTCTTC. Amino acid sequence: CASRGAGGDNEQFF.

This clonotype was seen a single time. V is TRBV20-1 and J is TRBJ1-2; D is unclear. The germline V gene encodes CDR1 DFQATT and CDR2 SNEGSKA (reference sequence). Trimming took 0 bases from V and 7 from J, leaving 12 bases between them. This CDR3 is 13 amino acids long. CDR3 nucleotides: TGCAGTGCTAGAGATCTGGGCGGAGGTGGCTACACCTTC. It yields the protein CSARDLGGGGYTF.

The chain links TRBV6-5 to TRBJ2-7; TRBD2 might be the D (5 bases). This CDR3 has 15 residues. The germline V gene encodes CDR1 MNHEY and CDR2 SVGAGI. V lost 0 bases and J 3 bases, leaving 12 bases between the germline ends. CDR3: CASSYSAGGSYEQYF. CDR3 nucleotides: TGTGCCAGCAGTTACTCGGCGGGTGGGAGCTACGAGCAGTACTTC.

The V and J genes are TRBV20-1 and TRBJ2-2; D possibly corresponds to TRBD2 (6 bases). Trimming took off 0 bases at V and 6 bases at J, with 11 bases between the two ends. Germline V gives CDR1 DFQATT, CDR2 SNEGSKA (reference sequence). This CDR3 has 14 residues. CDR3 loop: CSARDHGEAGELFF. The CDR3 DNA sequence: TGCAGTGCTAGAGATCACGGGGAGGCCGGGGAGCTGTTTTTT.

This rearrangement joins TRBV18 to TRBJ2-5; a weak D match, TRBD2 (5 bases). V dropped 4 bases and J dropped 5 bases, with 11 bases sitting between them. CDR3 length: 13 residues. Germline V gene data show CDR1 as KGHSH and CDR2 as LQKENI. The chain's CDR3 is CASSLQRGETQYF. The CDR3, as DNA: TGTGCCAGCTCACTCCAGCGAGGGGAGACCCAGTACTTC.

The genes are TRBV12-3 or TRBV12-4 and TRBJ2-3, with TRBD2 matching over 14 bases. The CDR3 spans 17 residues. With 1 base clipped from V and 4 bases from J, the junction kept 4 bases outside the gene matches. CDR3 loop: CASSLDGTSGGADTQYF. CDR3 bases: TGTGCCAGCAGTTTAGATGGGACTAGCGGGGGTGCAGATACGCAGTATTTT.

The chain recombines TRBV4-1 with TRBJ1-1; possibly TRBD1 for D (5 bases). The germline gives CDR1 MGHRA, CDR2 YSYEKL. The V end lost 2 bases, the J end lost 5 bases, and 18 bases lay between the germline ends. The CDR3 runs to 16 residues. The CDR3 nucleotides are TGCGCCAGCAGCCAACCAGATGTTCCCCGGGGGACTGAAGCTTTCTTT. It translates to CASSQPDVPRGTEAFF.

This CDR3 is CASSYRKDKNIQYF. CDR3 coding DNA: TGTGCCAGCAGTTATAGAAAGGACAAAAACATTCAGTACTTC. The chain uses TRBV6-5 and TRBJ2-4; no clear D. Germline assignment: CDR1 MNHEY and CDR2 SVGAGI. Deletions cut 3 bases from V and 3 bases from J, with 9 bases between. The CDR3 runs 14 residues.

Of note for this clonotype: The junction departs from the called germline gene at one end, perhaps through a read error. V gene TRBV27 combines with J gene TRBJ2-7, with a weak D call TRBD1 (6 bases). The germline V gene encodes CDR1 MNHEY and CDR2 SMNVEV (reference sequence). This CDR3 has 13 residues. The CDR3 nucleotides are TGTACCAGCTCCAGGGGACGGGCCTACGAGCAGTACTTC. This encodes CTSSRGRAYEQYF.

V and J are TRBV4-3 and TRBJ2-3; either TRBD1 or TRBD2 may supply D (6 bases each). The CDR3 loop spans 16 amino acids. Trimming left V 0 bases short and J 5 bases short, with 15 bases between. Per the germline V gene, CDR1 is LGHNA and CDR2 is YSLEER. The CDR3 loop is CASSQDPRGAGDTQYF. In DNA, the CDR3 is TGCGCCAGCAGCCAAGATCCTAGGGGGGCTGGAGATACGCAGTATTTT.

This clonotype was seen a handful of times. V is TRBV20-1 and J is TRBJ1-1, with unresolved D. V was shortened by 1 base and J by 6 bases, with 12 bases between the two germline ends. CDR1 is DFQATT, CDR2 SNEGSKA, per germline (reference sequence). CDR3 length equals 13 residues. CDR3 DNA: TGCAGTGCTAGAGCTGACCCGAGCCCTGAAGCTTTCTTT. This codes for CSARADPSPEAFF.

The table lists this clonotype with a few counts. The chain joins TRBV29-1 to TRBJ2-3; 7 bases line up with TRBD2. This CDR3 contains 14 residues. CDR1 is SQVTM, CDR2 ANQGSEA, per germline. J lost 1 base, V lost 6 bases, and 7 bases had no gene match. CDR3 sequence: CSVASGGGTDTQYF. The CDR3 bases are TGCAGCGTAGCTAGCGGAGGGGGCACAGATACGCAGTATTTT.

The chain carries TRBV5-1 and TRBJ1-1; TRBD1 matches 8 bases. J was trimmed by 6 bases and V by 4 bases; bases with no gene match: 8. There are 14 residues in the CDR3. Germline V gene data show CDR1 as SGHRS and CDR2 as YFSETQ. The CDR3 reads CASSLQGGRAEAFF. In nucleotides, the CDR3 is TGCGCCAGCAGCCTACAGGGGGGCCGAGCTGAAGCTTTCTTT. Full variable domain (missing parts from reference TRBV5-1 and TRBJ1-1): KAGVTQTPRYLIKTRGQQVTLSCSPISGHRSVSWYQQTPGQGLQFLFEYFSETQRNKGNFPGRFSGRQFSNSRSEMNVSTLELGDSALYLCASSLQGGRAEAFFGQGTRLTVV.

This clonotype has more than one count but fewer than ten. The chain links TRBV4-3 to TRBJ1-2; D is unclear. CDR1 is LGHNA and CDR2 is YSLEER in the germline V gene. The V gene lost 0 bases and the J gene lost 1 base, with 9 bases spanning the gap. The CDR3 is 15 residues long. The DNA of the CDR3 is TGCGCCAGCAGCCAAGACAGAACCAATAACTATGGCTACACCTTC. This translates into CASSQDRTNNYGYTF.

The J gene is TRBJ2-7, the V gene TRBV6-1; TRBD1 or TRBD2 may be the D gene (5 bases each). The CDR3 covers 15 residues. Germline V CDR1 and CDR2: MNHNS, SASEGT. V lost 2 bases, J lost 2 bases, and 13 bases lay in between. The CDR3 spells CASSEPGRHPYEQYF. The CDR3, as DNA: TGTGCCAGCAGTGAACCGGGACGTCACCCCTACGAGCAGTACTTC.